The clone carrying this T cell receptor beta chain showed up many times. Its specificity is unknown. The germline V and J ends were trimmed by 8 bases and 3 bases, with 10 bases remaining between them. Germline V CDR1 and CDR2: MGHDK, SYGVNS. The CDR3 sequence is 12 residues long. The data belong to a study of glioma-infiltrating T cells. Broader study findings: Only very few CDR3 sequences appeared in both tissue and blood.

Amplification of TCR alpha and beta CDR3 regions from RNA used iRepertoire nested multiplex PCR. Tissue mRNA or PBMC total RNA, 100-400 ng, went into one-step reverse transcription and amplification. TCRdb processed the multiplex PCR reads anew with MiXCR; each CDR3 protein has one entry. Of approximately 120,000 distinct CDR3 sequences detected, approximately 25% appear once; the ten largest clones hold about 15%. The gene calls are TRBV25-1 and TRBJ2-5, with D hard to call. What was sequenced was glioma tissue, nonneoplastic brain tissue, or PBMCs (not recorded which). This TCR derives from a human donor with low-grade glioma or glioblastoma, undergoing nonglioma brain surgery, or in good health (not recorded which). In DNA form, the CDR3 reads TGTGCCAGCGTGACCTGGGAAGAGACCCAGTACTTC. Translation: CASVTWEETQYF.